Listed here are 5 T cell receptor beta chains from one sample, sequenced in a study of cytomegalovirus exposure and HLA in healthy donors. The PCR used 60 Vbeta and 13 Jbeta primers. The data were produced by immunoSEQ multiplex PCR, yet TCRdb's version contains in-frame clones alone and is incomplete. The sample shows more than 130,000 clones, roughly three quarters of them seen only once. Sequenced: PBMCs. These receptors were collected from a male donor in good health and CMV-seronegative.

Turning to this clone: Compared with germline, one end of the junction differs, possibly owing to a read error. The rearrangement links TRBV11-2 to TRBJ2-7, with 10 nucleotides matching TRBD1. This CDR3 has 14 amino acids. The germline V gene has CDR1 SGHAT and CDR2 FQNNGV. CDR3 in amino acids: CASSLTGGSYEQCF. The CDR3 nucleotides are TGTGCCAGCAGCCTGACAGGGGGCTCCTACGAGCAGTGCTTC.

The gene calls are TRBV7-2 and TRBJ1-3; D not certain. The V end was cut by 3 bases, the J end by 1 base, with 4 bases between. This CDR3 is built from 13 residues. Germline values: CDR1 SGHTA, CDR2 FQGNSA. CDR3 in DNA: TGTGCCAGCAGCTTCGGTTCTGGAAACACCATATATTTT. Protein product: CASSFGSGNTIYF.

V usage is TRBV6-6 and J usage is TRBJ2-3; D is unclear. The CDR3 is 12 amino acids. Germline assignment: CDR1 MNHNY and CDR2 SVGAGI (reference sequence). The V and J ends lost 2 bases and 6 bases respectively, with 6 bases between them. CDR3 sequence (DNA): TGTGCCAGCAGTTACGAGGAGGATACGCAGTATTTT. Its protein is CASSYEEDTQYF.

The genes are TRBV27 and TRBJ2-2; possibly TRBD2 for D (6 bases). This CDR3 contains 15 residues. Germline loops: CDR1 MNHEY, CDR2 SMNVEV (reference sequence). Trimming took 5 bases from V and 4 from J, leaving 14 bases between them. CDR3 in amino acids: CASSPLAGLTGELFF. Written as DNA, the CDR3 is TGTGCCAGCAGTCCCTTGGCGGGGCTCACCGGGGAGCTGTTTTTT.

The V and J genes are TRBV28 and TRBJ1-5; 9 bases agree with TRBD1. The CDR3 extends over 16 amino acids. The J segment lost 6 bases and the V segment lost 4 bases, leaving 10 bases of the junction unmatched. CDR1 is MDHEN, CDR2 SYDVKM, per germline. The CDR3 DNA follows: TGTGCCAGCAGTTCCGAGGGACAGGGAATAGGTCAGCCCCAGCATTTT. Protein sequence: CASSSEGQGIGQPQHF.